This TCR beta chain came from a study of control samples from healthy donors and cancer patients. In its sample, this clone was seen once. Here immunoSEQ multiplex PCR was the method, and the copy in TCRdb shows in-frame clones only, minus some. The table lists tens of thousands of clones, 90% to 95% of them singletons. V dropped 10 bases and J dropped 5; count of bases not matched to a gene: 8. The CDR3 runs 14 residues. CDR1 KGHDR and CDR2 SFDVKD come from the germline V gene. The TCR was taken from a man aged 25 to 40 in good health. The gene calls are TRBV24-1 and TRBJ2-5, with 11 nucleotides matching TRBD1. The material sequenced was blood. The CDR3 loop reads CATAGTGGFETQYF. In nucleotides, the CDR3 is TGTGCCACAGCCGGGACAGGGGGATTTGAGACCCAGTACTTC.